This is a list of T cell receptor beta chains from one sample in a study of blood T cell repertoires in COVID-19. Data came from immunoSEQ multiplex PCR; TCRdb stores just in-frame clones and leaves some out. This sample has hundreds of thousands of clones, with approximately 91% found just once. The specimen sequenced was PBMCs or T cells enriched from blood (not recorded which). The receptors derive from a middle-aged woman with acute COVID-19. CDR3s include the opening cysteine and the closing phenylalanine or tryptophan. Fields, in order: J gene, V gene, D gene, clone size, CDR3 DNA, CDR3 protein. A D gene is named only where the DNA matches it firmly. The listing skips clone size in some rows; elsewhere it reads once, few, many or a size class.

j_call: TRBJ2-7; v_call: TRBV19; d_call: TRBD1; clone_size: .; cdr3_nt: TGTGCCAGTAGTAGGGACAGCTGGTACGAGCAGTACTTC; cdr3_aa: CASSRDSWYEQYF
j_call: TRBJ2-1; v_call: TRBV7-9; d_call: .; clone_size: .; cdr3_nt: TGTGCCAGCAGCTTCGTAGGGGCCTACAATGAGCAGTTCTTC; cdr3_aa: CASSFVGAYNEQFF
j_call: TRBJ2-7; v_call: TRBV21-1; d_call: .; clone_size: .; cdr3_nt: TGTGCCAGCAGCAATAGCCAACGACCCTACTACGAGCAGTACTTC; cdr3_aa: CASSNSQRPYYEQYF
j_call: TRBJ1-6; v_call: TRBV30; d_call: TRBD1; clone_size: .; cdr3_nt: TGTGCCTGGAGTGTACTACAGGGGCGGAATTCACCCCTCCACTTT; cdr3_aa: CAWSVLQGRNSPLHF
j_call: TRBJ1-6; v_call: TRBV19; d_call: .; clone_size: .; cdr3_nt: TGTGCCAGTAGTATAGGAACAGACAATTCACCCCTCCACTTT; cdr3_aa: CASSIGTDNSPLHF
j_call: TRBJ1-2; v_call: TRBV2; d_call: .; clone_size: .; cdr3_nt: TGTGCCAGCAGTGAAGCGCTTGTCAGGGCCGCTGATAACTATGGCTACACCTTC; cdr3_aa: CASSEALVRAADNYGYTF
j_call: TRBJ2-1; v_call: TRBV2; d_call: TRBD2; clone_size: .; cdr3_nt: TGTGCCAGCAGCCGACTAGCGGGGAGCTACAATGAGCAGTTCTTC; cdr3_aa: CASSRLAGSYNEQFF
j_call: TRBJ2-7; v_call: TRBV7-2; d_call: TRBD2; clone_size: .; cdr3_nt: TGTGCCAGCAGCTTAACGGATGCCAGCGGGGGGCGATACGAGCAGTACTTC; cdr3_aa: CASSLTDASGGRYEQYF
j_call: TRBJ1-6; v_call: TRBV5-4; d_call: TRBD1; clone_size: once; cdr3_nt: TGTGCCAGCAGCTTGGGACAGGGGACGGATTCACCCCTCCACTTT; cdr3_aa: CASSLGQGTDSPLHF
j_call: TRBJ1-2; v_call: TRBV5-4; d_call: .; clone_size: .; cdr3_nt: TGTGCCAGCAGCTTGGATAACCCGGGGGGCCGCGGCTACACCTTC; cdr3_aa: CASSLDNPGGRGYTF
j_call: TRBJ1-1; v_call: TRBV7-2; d_call: TRBD1; clone_size: .; cdr3_nt: TGTGCCAGCGGTAGGGGGCTGAACACTGAAGCTTTCTTT; cdr3_aa: CASGRGLNTEAFF
j_call: TRBJ1-3; v_call: TRBV5-6; d_call: .; clone_size: .; cdr3_nt: TGTGCCAGCAGCTTGTTTTTACGGGGGTCTTACTCTGGAAACACCATATATTTT; cdr3_aa: CASSLFLRGSYSGNTIYF
j_call: TRBJ1-6; v_call: TRBV9; d_call: .; clone_size: .; cdr3_nt: TGTGCCAGCAGCCAAGGGGGACAATGGGCCCTCCACTTT; cdr3_aa: CASSQGGQWALHF
j_call: TRBJ2-7; v_call: TRBV12-3/TRBV12-4; d_call: .; clone_size: once; cdr3_nt: TGTGCCAGCAGTCCCGACTCTTCATACGAGCAGTACTTC; cdr3_aa: CASSPDSSYEQYF
j_call: TRBJ2-5; v_call: TRBV11-2; d_call: .; clone_size: .; cdr3_nt: TGTGCCAGCAGCTTAGGAGGCGGCCAAGAGACCCAGTACTTC; cdr3_aa: CASSLGGGQETQYF
j_call: TRBJ2-3; v_call: TRBV6-4; d_call: TRBD2; clone_size: few; cdr3_nt: TGTGCCAGCAGTGACTCTGGCGGGGGGGCTGATACGCAGTATTTT; cdr3_aa: CASSDSGGGADTQYF
j_call: TRBJ2-5; v_call: TRBV6-5; d_call: TRBD2; clone_size: few; cdr3_nt: TGTGCCAGCAGTTACTCCACTAGCGGGGAGACCCAGTACTTC; cdr3_aa: CASSYSTSGETQYF